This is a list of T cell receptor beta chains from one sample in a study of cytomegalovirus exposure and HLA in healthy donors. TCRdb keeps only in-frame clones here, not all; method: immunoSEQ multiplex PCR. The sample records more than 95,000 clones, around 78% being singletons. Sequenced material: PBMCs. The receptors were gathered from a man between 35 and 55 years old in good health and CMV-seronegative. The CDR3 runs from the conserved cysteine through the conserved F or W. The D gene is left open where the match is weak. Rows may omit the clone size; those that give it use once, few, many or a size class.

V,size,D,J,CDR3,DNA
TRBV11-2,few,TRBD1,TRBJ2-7,CASSPLGRTGGSSYEQYF,TGTGCCAGCAGCCCCCTAGGACGGACAGGGGGTAGCTCCTACGAGCAGTACTTC
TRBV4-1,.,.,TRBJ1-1,CASSQVVQANTEAFF,TGCGCCAGCAGCCAAGTTGTGCAAGCGAACACTGAAGCTTTCTTT
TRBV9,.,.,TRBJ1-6,CASSGADSYDSPLHF,TGTGCCAGCAGCGGTGCGGACAGTTATGATTCACCCCTCCACTTT
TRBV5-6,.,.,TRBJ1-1,CASSWRPGAFF,TGTGCCAGCAGTTGGCGGCCGGGAGCTTTCTTT
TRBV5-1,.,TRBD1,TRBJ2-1,CASSFSHRGQYYNEQFF,TGCGCCAGCAGCTTCTCTCACAGGGGGCAATACTACAATGAGCAGTTCTTC
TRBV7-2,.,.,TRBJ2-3,CASSLPLPREATQYF,TGTGCCAGCAGCTTACCCCTCCCCAGGGAAGCTACGCAGTATTTT
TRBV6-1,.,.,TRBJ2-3,CASSRIADTQYF,TGTGCCAGCAGCCGTATAGCGGATACGCAGTATTTT
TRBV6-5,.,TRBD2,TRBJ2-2,CASSRSGGTGELFF,TGTGCCAGCAGTCGTAGCGGGGGCACCGGGGAGCTGTTTTTT
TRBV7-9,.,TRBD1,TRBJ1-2,CASSFSQGATSGYTF,TGCGCCAGCAGCTTCTCACAGGGGGCGACGAGTGGCTACACCTTC
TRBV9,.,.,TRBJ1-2,CASSGPRSAGYTF,TGTGCCAGCAGCGGACCCAGGTCCGCCGGCTACACCTTC